This T cell receptor (beta chain) was recovered during a study of cytomegalovirus exposure and HLA in healthy donors. Study-wide context: Among several hundred genotyped donors, approximately 80% fell in the Caucasian-associated ancestry cluster. Study-wide findings and caveats: The authors judged a highly shared variant cluster likely a sequencing artifact.

As for this clone: Its specificity is not known.

The germline CDR1 and CDR2 sequences are SGHRS and YFSETQ. With 0 bases clipped from V and 3 bases from J, the junction kept 2 bases outside the gene matches. The CDR3 length is 14 residues. Both 60 Vbeta primers and 13 Jbeta primers went into the PCR. Clones were read by immunoSEQ multiplex PCR, and TCRdb kept only the in-frame ones, dropping some. This sample's table has 50,000 to 60,000 clones. The rearrangement joins TRBV5-1 to TRBJ2-7, with 8 positions matching TRBD1. Sequencing input: PBMCs. The origin of this receptor is a woman between 50 and 59 years old in good health and CMV-seropositive. The CDR3 sequence is CASSLAGTGYEQYF. The CDR3 nucleotides are TGCGCCAGCAGCTTGGCCGGGACAGGCTACGAGCAGTACTTC.